Shown below are 16 T cell receptor beta chains from a single sample sequenced in a study of blood T cells in healthy people across ages. Using a J-beta primer mix together with a sample-barcoded 5' primer, a second PCR was run for roughly 6 to 12 cycles. TCRdb reanalysed the 5' RACE reads using MiXCR and keeps one entry per CDR3 protein. The sample lists roughly 1,800,000 distinct CDR3 sequences, less than 50% occurring once. The sequenced material came from blood. Receptor source: a woman in her thirties or forties in good health.

This chain links TRBV4-1 with TRBJ2-3; 9 bases are a match to TRBD2. The CDR3 covers 18 residues. Germline values: CDR1 MGHRA, CDR2 YSYEKL. The J segment lost 8 bases and the V segment lost 0 bases, leaving 15 bases of the junction unmatched. In DNA, the CDR3 is TGCGCCAGCAGCCAAGATGGTGCCCTAGCGGGGTCCGTCGGTACGCAGTATTTT. Amino acid sequence: CASSQDGALAGSVGTQYF.

This chain's CDR3 is CASSQNPMTGTGYTF. CDR3 DNA: TGTGCCAGCAGTCAAAATCCGATGACAGGGACTGGCTACACCTTC. The chain combines TRBV2 with TRBJ1-2; 7 nucleotides align to TRBD1. Germline V gene data show CDR1 as SNHLY and CDR2 as FYNNEI. Trimming cost V 5 bases and J 7 bases; bases outside gene matches: 13. The CDR3 totals 15 residues. The complete variable domain, with remaining parts taken from reference TRBV2 and TRBJ1-2, reads EPEVTQTPSHQVTQMGQEVILRCVPISNHLYFYWYRQILGQKVEFLVSFYNNEISEKSEIFDDQFSVERPDGSNFTLKIRSTKLEDSAMYFCASSQNPMTGTGYTFGSGTRLTVV.

V usage is TRBV20-1 and J usage is TRBJ2-1, with a possible D match to TRBD2 (6 bases). V was trimmed by 3 bases and J by 0 bases, leaving 15 bases between them. Per the germline V gene, CDR1 is DFQATT and CDR2 is SNEGSKA (reference sequence). The CDR3 runs 16 residues. The CDR3 region is CSARRGGASSYNEQFF. CDR3 bases: TGCAGTGCTAGGAGAGGAGGGGCGAGCTCCTACAATGAGCAGTTCTTC.

The V and J genes are TRBV4-3 and TRBJ1-1; TRBD1 is a possible D gene (6 bases). This CDR3 has 13 residues. Per germline, CDR1 LGHNA and CDR2 YSLEER. V lost 4 bases, J lost 5 bases, and 11 bases lay in between. The CDR3 here is CASSRDTGTEAFF. The CDR3 DNA follows: TGCGCCAGCAGCCGAGACACAGGGACTGAAGCTTTCTTT.

The rearrangement joins TRBV6-2 or TRBV6-3 to TRBJ2-1, with TRBD2 identical over 10 bases. CDR1 is MNHEY and CDR2 is SVGEGT in the germline V gene. This CDR3 has 15 amino acids. J gave up 6 bases and V 7 bases, and 9 bases lay outside the gene matches. The CDR3 loop is CASKAGGLWSNEQFF. The CDR3 DNA is TGTGCCAGCAAAGCGGGGGGGCTGTGGAGCAATGAGCAGTTCTTC.

This clonotype appeared once. The chain couples TRBV6-1 to TRBJ1-2; TRBD1 might be the D (5 bases). The CDR3 runs to 15 residues. The germline V and J ends were trimmed by 3 bases and 2 bases, with 13 bases remaining between them. Germline V gives CDR1 MNHNS, CDR2 SASEGT. The DNA for the CDR3 is TGTGCCAGCAGTGAGTCGGGACGGCAGAACTATGGCTACACCTTC. This translates into CASSESGRQNYGYTF.

There are a few counts of this clonotype. V gene TRBV28 combines with J gene TRBJ2-7, with TRBD1 as a possible D gene (7 bases). The CDR3 runs 16 residues. CDR1 is MDHEN, CDR2 SYDVKM, per germline. Trimming shortened V by 4 bases and J by 6 bases, and 22 bases separated the two germline ends. The chain's CDR3 is CASSSSRYDREAEQYF. CDR3 nucleotide sequence: TGTGCCAGCAGTTCCTCGCGATATGACAGGGAGGCCGAGCAGTACTTC.

A note on this clonotype: One end of the junction is discordant with germline, which a read error may explain. The chain recombines TRBV20-1 with TRBJ2-3, with D perhaps TRBD1 or TRBD2 (6 bases each). Germline CDR1 is DFQATT and CDR2 is SNEGSKA (reference sequence). The CDR3 is 16 residues long. This CDR3 is CSARPSGALHTDMQYF. CDR3 nucleotide sequence: TGCAGTGCTAGACCCTCGGGGGCCTTACACACGGATATGCAGTATTTT.

Regarding this clonotype: A read error may produce the germline difference seen at one junction end. The V gene is TRBV6-2 or TRBV6-3, the J gene TRBJ2-6, with D perhaps TRBD1 (7 bases). CDR3 length equals 17 residues. Germline V gives CDR1 MNHEY, CDR2 SVGEGT. The CDR3 sequence is CVSSQRHRGGGANVLTF. In nucleotides, the CDR3 is TGTGTCAGCAGCCAAAGACACAGGGGAGGTGGGGCCAACGTCCTGACTTTC.

The chain links TRBV12-3 or TRBV12-4 to TRBJ1-4; tentative D call: TRBD1 (5 bases). V was clipped by 5 bases and J by 4 bases, with 17 bases between them. CDR3 length equals 16 residues. The CDR3 DNA reads TGTGCCAGCAGTGATCCCCCAGGGCCAATTAATGAAAAACTGTTTTTT. As protein: CASSDPPGPINEKLFF.

CDR3 nucleotides: TGTGCCAGCAGTTACTCCATCGGGGAGTTCCATCATGAGCAGTTCTTC. This sequence encodes CASSYSIGEFHHEQFF. This chain links TRBV6-5 with TRBJ2-1; D might be TRBD2 (5 bases). CDR3 length equals 16 residues. Per the germline V gene, CDR1 is MNHEY and CDR2 is SVGAGI. The V gene lost 0 bases and the J gene lost 8 bases, with 17 bases spanning the gap.

On this clonotype: One end of the junction varies from germline; a read error may be responsible. The chain joins TRBV7-2 to TRBJ2-7, with 8 bases that match TRBD1. Per the germline V gene, CDR1 is SGHTA and CDR2 is FQGNSA. The CDR3 runs to 14 residues. DNA for the CDR3: TGTGCCGGCAGCTTGCAGGGGGCGGACTACGAGCAGTACTTC. This encodes CAGSLQGADYEQYF. Supplemented by reference TRBV7-2 and TRBJ2-7, the full variable domain reads GAGVSQSPSNKVTEKGKDVELRCDPISGHTALYWYRQSLGQGLEFLIYFQGNSAPDKSGLPSDRFSAERTGGSVSTLTIQRTQQEDSAVYLCAGSLQGADYEQYFGPGTRLTVT.

This chain joins TRBV28 and TRBJ2-3, with 8 positions matching TRBD2. Looked up from germline, CDR1 is MDHEN and CDR2 is SYDVKM. V lost 6 bases and J lost 5; bases outside the gene matches: 13. CDR3 length: 16 amino acids. The CDR3 region is CASRGSGTSSLDTQYF. CDR3 sequence (DNA): TGTGCCAGCAGGGGGTCCGGGACTAGTAGTTTAGATACGCAGTATTTT.

This clonotype showed up just a few times. The J gene is TRBJ1-2, the V gene TRBV20-1; D is undetermined. The CDR3 loop spans 18 amino acids. From germline, CDR1 is DFQATT and CDR2 SNEGSKA (reference sequence). The V and J ends lost 0 bases and 4 bases respectively, with 24 bases between them. The CDR3 loop reads CSARDLQWGSVPSYGYTF. CDR3 nucleotide sequence: TGCAGTGCTAGAGACCTTCAATGGGGAAGCGTCCCTAGCTATGGCTACACCTTC.

The chain joins TRBV5-8 to TRBJ2-1; 13 positions agree with TRBD2. CDR3 length equals 16 residues. CDR1 is SGHTS and CDR2 is YDEGEE in the germline V gene. V was pared by 4 bases and J by 3 bases, with 4 bases of the junction left unmatched. CDR3 sequence (DNA): TGTGCCAGCAGCCGGGGACTAGCGGGGCTCTACAATGAGCAGTTCTTC. Amino acid sequence: CASSRGLAGLYNEQFF. Complete variable domain (other parts from reference TRBV5-8 and TRBJ2-1): EAGVTQSPTHLIKTRGQQATLRCSPISGHTSVYWYQQALGLGLQFLLWYDEGEERNRGNFPPRFSGRQFPNYSSELNVNALELEDSALYLCASSRGLAGLYNEQFFGPGTRLTVL.

V usage is TRBV12-3 or TRBV12-4 and J usage is TRBJ1-6; D uncertain. Trimming pared 3 bases from V and 11 bases from J, leaving 17 bases between. This CDR3 is 15 amino acids long. In DNA form, the CDR3 reads TGTGCCAGCAGTTTGGTCGGGAGTTGGGGTCCACCCCTCCACTTT. It translates to CASSLVGSWGPPLHF.